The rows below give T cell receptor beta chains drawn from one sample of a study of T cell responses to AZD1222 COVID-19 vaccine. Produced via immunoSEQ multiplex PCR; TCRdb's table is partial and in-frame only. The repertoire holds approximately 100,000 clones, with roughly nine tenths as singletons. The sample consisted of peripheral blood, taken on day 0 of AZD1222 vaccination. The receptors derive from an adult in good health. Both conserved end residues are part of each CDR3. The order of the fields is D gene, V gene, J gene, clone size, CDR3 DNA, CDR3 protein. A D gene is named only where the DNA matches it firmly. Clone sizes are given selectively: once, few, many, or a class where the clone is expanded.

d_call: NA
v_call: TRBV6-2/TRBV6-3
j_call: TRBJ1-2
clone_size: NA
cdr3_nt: TGTGCCAGCAGTTACCCCCCCGGTCGGGGGGCAGCTCTTGGCTACACCTTC
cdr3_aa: CASSYPPGRGAALGYTF

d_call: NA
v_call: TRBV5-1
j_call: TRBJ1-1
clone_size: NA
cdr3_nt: TGCGCCAGCAGCCCGGAGGTCGGTTTAGAGGGAGCTTTCTTT
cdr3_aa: CASSPEVGLEGAFF

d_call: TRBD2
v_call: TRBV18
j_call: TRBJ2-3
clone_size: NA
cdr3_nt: TGTGCCGGGACTAGCGGTTTTACTAGCACAGATACGCAGTATTTT
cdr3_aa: CAGTSGFTSTDTQYF

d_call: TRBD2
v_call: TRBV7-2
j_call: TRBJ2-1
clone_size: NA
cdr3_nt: TGTGCCAGCAGCTTAGGCGGTTTAGCGGGAGACGTTGAGCAGTTCTTC
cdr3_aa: CASSLGGLAGDVEQFF

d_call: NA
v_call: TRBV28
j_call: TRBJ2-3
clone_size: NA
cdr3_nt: TGTGCCAGCAGTTTCACCGGAGTTCTATCTAGCACAGATACGCAGTATTTT
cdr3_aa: CASSFTGVLSSTDTQYF

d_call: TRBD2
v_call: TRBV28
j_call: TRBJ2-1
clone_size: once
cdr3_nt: TGTGCCAGCAGGACTAGCGGGGAGGGCCGGGATGAGCAGTTCTTC
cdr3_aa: CASRTSGEGRDEQFF

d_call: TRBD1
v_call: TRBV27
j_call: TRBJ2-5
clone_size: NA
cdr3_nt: TGTGCCAGCAGTTTAAGACAGGGCCTCCAAGAGACCCAGTACTTC
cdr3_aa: CASSLRQGLQETQYF

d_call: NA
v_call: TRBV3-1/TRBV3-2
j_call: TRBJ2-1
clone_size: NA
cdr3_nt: TGTGCCAGCAGCCAAGACCGACAAGAGCAGTTCTTC
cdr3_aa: CASSQDRQEQFF

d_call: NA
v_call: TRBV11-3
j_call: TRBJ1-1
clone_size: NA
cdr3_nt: TGTGCCAGCAGCTTAGGACAGGCGCAGAACACTGAAGCTTTCTTT
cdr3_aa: CASSLGQAQNTEAFF

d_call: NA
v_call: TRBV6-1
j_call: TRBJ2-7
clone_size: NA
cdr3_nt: TGTGCCAGCAGTGAAGCCCGGGACCTCGAGCAGTACTTC
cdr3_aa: CASSEARDLEQYF

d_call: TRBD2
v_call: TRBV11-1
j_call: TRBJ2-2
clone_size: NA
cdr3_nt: TGTGCCAGCAGAACAGCGGGACCCGAAACCGGGGAGCTGTTTTTT
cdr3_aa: CASRTAGPETGELFF

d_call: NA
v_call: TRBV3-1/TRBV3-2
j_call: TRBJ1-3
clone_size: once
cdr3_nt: TGTGCCAGCAGCCAAGAGGCAGGGTTGAGGGGAAACACCATATATTTT
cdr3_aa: CASSQEAGLRGNTIYF

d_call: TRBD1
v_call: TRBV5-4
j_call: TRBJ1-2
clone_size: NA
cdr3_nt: TGTGCCAGCAGCCCGACAGGGGGCCATTCTACCGGCTACACCTTC
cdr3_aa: CASSPTGGHSTGYTF

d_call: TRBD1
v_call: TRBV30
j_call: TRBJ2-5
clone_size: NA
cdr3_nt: TGTGCCTGGACGGGACAGAGCAAAGAGACCCAGTACTTC
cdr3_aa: CAWTGQSKETQYF

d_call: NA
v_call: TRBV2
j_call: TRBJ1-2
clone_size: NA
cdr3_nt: TGTGCCAGCGGGTACAGGGCGGCTAACTATGGCTACACCTTC
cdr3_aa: CASGYRAANYGYTF

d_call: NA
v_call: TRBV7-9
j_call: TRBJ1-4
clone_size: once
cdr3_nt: TGTGCCAGCAGCTCCCGGCAGGGAACTGAAAAACTGTTTTTT
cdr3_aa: CASSSRQGTEKLFF

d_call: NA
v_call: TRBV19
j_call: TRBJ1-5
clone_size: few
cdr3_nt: TGTGCCAGCTGGGTTCCGTATAGCAATCAGCCCCAGCATTTT
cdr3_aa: CASWVPYSNQPQHF

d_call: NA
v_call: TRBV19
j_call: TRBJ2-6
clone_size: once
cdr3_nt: TGTGCCAGTAGTCAGATGATACACGTCTCTGGGGCCAACGTCCTGACTTTC
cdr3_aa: CASSQMIHVSGANVLTF

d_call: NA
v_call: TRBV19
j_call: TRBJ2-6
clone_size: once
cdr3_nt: TGTGCCAGTAGTAGAGAGACTTCGGGACAAAGCTCTGGGGCCAACGTCCTGACTTTC
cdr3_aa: CASSRETSGQSSGANVLTF

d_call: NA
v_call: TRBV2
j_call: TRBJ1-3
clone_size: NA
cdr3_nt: TGTGCCAGCAGGAACCCTTATACATCCGACTCTGGAAACACCATATATTTT
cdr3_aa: CASRNPYTSDSGNTIYF

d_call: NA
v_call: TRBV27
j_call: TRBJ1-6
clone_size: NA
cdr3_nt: TGTGCCAGCAGTTTAAAAAATTCACCCCTCCACTTT
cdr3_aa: CASSLKNSPLHF

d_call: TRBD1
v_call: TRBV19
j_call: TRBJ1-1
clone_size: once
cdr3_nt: TGTGCCAGTATTTTATTTGGAGGGGGCAAGAACACTGAAGCTTTCTTT
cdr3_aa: CASILFGGGKNTEAFF

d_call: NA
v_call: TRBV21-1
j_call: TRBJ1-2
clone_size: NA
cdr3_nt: TGTGCCAGCAGCAAAGGGGAACAAAGGAACTATGGCTACACCTTC
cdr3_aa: CASSKGEQRNYGYTF

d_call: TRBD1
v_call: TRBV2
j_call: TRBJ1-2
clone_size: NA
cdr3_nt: TGTGCCAGCAGTGAAGACAGGGGCTATGGCTACACCTTC
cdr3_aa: CASSEDRGYGYTF

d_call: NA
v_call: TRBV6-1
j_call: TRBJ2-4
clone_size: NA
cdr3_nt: TGTGCCAGCAGTGAAAGCATTCAGTACTTC
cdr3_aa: CASSESIQYF

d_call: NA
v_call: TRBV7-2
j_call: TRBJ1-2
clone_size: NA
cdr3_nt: TGTGCCAGCAGCCCTACGCTAGCTAACTATGGCTACACCTTC
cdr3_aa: CASSPTLANYGYTF

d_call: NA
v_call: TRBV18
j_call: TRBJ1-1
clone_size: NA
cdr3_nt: TGTGCCAGCTCACCGAACGGTGGAAACACTGAAGCTTTCTTT
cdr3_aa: CASSPNGGNTEAFF

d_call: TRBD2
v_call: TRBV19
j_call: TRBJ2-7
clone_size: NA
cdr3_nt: TGTGCCAGTACCCCCAGCGGGGTGTCGTACGAGCAGTACTTC
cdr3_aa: CASTPSGVSYEQYF

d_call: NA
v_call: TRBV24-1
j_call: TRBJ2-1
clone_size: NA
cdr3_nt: TGTGCCACCAGTGATTTAGCATTTTCCTACAATGAGCAGTTCTTC
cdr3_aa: CATSDLAFSYNEQFF

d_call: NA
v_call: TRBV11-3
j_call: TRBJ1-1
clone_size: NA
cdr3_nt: TGTGCCAGCAGCTTAGATGGCCAGGCTTTCTTT
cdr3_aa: CASSLDGQAFF

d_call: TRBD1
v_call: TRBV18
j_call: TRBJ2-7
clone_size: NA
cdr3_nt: TGTGCCAGCTCAACAGGACAGGGGCCCTACGAGCAGTACTTC
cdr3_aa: CASSTGQGPYEQYF

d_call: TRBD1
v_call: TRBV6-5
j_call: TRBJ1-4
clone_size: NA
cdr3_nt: TGTGCCAGCAGGGGGACAGGGGCTAATGAAAAACTGTTTTTT
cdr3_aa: CASRGTGANEKLFF

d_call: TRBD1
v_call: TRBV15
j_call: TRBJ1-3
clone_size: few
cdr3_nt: TGTGCCACCAGCAGAGAAAGGGGGCCCAGGGGAAACACCATATATTTT
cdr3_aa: CATSRERGPRGNTIYF

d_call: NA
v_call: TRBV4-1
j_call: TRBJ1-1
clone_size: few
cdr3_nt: TGCGCCAGCAGCCACCTCGAGGGGGGCAGGGAAGCTTTCTTT
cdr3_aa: CASSHLEGGREAFF

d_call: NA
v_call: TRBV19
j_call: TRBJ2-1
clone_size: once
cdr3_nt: TGTGCCAGTAGTATTTATGCGACGGCCTCCTACAATGAGCAGTTCTTC
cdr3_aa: CASSIYATASYNEQFF

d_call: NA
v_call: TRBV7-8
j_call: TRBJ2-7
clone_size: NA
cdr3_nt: TGTGCCAGCAGCTTGGCCGACCCCTACGAGCAGTACTTC
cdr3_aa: CASSLADPYEQYF

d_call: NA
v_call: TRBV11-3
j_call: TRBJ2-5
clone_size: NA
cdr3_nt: TGTGCCAGCAGCCCTATCCAAGAGACCCAGTACTTC
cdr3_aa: CASSPIQETQYF

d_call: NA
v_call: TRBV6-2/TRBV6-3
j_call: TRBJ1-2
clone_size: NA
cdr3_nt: TGTGCCAGCAGTTCCGTCTATGGCTACACCTTC
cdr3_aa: CASSSVYGYTF

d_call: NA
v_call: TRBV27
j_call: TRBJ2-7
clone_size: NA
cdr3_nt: TGTGCCAGCAGTTTCCGGGACGGGACCTACGAGCAGTACTTC
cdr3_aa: CASSFRDGTYEQYF

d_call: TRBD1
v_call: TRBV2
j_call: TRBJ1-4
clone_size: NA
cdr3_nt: TGTGCCAGCAGTGATGGGACAGGGCTTGAAAAACTGTTTTTT
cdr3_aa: CASSDGTGLEKLFF

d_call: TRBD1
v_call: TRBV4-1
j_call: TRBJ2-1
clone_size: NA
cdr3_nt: TGCGCCAGCAGCCAAGCCGTTCAAAACAGGGGATCCTACAATGAGCAGTTCTTC
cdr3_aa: CASSQAVQNRGSYNEQFF

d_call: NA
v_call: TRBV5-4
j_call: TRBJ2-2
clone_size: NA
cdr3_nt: TGTGCCAGCAGGGGGAAGTCGAACACCGGGGAGCTGTTTTTT
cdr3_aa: CASRGKSNTGELFF

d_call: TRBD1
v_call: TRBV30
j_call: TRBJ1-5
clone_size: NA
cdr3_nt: TGTGCCTGGAGCCAGGGGGTTAGCAATCAGCCCCAGCATTTT
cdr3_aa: CAWSQGVSNQPQHF

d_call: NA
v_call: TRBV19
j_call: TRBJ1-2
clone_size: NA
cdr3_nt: TGTGCCAGTAGTAAGGAGGGGGAGGTAGTCGGCTACACCTTC
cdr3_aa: CASSKEGEVVGYTF

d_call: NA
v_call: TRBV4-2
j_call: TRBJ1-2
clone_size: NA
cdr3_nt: TGTGCCAGCAGCCAAGTCCAAACAGGGTATGGCTACACCTTC
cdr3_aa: CASSQVQTGYGYTF

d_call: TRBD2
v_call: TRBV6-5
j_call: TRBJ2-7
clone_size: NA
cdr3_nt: TGTGCCAGCAGACGGGGACTAGCGGTTTACGAGCAGTACTTC
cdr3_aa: CASRRGLAVYEQYF

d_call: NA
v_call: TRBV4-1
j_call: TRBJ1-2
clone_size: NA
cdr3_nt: TGCGCCAGCAGCCAAGGGGGCGCGTACTATGGCTACACCTTC
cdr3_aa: CASSQGGAYYGYTF

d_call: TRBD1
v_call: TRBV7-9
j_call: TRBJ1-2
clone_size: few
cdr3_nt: TGTGCCAGCAGCAAGACGGGGACAGTGCGATACGACTATGGCTACACCTTC
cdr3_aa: CASSKTGTVRYDYGYTF

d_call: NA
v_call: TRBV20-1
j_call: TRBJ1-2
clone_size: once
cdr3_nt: TGCAGTGCTAGTGTTCGGGATGGCTACACCTTC
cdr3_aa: CSASVRDGYTF

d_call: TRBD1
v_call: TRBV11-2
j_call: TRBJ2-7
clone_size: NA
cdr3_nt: TGTGCCAGCAGCTCCTTGACAGGGAAGTACGAGCAGTACTTC
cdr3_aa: CASSSLTGKYEQYF

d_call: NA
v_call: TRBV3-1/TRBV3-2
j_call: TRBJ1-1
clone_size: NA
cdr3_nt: TGTGCCAGCAGCCAAGATTCCGAGGAACAGGGCAAACGAGCTTTCTTT
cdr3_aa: CASSQDSEEQGKRAFF

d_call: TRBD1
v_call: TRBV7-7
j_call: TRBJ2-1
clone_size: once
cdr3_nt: TGTGCTAGCAGCTCGGGGACAGGGGGCGTGGATGAGCAGTTCTTC
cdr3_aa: CASSSGTGGVDEQFF

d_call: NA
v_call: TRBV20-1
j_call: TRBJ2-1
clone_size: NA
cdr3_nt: TGCAGTGCTGGAGGTTGGAATGAGCAGTTCTTC
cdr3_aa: CSAGGWNEQFF

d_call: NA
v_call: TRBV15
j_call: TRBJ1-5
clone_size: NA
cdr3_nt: TGTGCCACCAGCAGAGATCAGGCGTTTCAAGGCAATCAGCCCCAGCATTTT
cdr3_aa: CATSRDQAFQGNQPQHF

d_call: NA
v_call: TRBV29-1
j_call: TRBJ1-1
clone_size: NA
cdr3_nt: TGCAGCGTTGAAGATAGAAAACCTACGATCCCTGAAGCTTTCTTT
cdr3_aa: CSVEDRKPTIPEAFF

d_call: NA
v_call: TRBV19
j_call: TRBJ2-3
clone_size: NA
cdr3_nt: TGTGCCAGTAGTTCTCTTATTACGGCGGGGGATACGCAGTATTTT
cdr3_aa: CASSSLITAGDTQYF

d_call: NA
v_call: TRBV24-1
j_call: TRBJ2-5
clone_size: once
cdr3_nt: TGTGCCACCAGTCCGGGACCCCAAGAGACCCAGTACTTC
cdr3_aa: CATSPGPQETQYF

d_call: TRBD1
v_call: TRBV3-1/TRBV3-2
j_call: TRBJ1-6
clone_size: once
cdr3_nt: TGTGCCAGCAGGCCCGGGACAGGGCATAATTCACCCCTCCACTTT
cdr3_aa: CASRPGTGHNSPLHF

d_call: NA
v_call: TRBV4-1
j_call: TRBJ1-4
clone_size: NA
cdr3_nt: TGCGCCAGCAGCCACCTTAATGAAAAACTGTTTTTT
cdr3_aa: CASSHLNEKLFF

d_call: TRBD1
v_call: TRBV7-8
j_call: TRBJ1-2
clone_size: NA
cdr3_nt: TGTGCCAGCAGCTTAGTACAGGGGGTTTCTTATGGCTACACCTTC
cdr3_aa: CASSLVQGVSYGYTF